This TCR beta chain was captured by sequencing in a study of blood T cell repertoires in COVID-19. Study-level background: Acute-phase and convalescent COVID-19 samples originated in the United States, Italy and Spain. PBMCs, B-cell-depleted T cells, or T cells provided the cDNA or gDNA that made up the material.

Original processing notes: From reference gene primer amplification, estimates of nucleated cell counts were derived. The method was immunoSEQ multiplex PCR; TCRdb's version includes in-frame clones alone and lacks a portion of them. V, J and clone size were drawn from that table, and D and trimming were deduced from the DNA. Of under 300,000 clones listed, roughly 80% are singletons. Germline V gene data show CDR1 as LGHDT and CDR2 as YNNKEL (reference sequence). This CDR3 contains 16 residues. With 4 bases clipped from V and 8 bases from J, the junction kept 12 bases outside the gene matches. This chain links TRBV3-1 (or the pseudogene TRBV3-2) with TRBJ1-4, with 8 bases aligning to TRBD1. The clonotype comes from a woman aged 55 to 70 with active or convalescent COVID-19. Input material: peripheral blood. The CDR3 protein is CASSRIGAGGEEKLFF. The DNA of the CDR3 is TGTGCCAGCAGCCGGATCGGGGCAGGGGGCGAGGAAAAACTGTTTTTT.